This T cell receptor beta chain is from a study of cytomegalovirus exposure and HLA in healthy donors. Study in general: Out of 180 million or so T cells, an earlier analysis found roughly 110 million unique TCR beta sequences in total. Points from the study as a whole: Later analysis demonstrated an association between a missense DCLRE1C variant and TCR beta V- and J-gene trimming. A later analysis revealed that TCR association rates differed between HLA loci, peaking at DRB1 and bottoming out at HLA-C.

The PCR was carried out with 60 Vbeta primers and 13 Jbeta primers. TCRdb's copy holds only in-frame clones and misses some; the assay was immunoSEQ multiplex PCR. This sample's table has about 200,000 clones. Per germline, CDR1 SGHDT and CDR2 YYEEEE. This CDR3 spans 10 amino acids. V dropped 4 bases and J dropped 7 bases, with 5 bases sitting between them. About this clone: As yet, its antigen is unknown.

Sequencing was performed on PBMCs. This chain connects TRBV5-6 to TRBJ1-1, with D uncertain. This TCR derives from a girl aged 2 to 10 in good health and CMV-seropositive. CDR3 DNA: TGTGCCAGCAGCGTATTTGAAGCTTTCTTT. Encoded protein: CASSVFEAFF.